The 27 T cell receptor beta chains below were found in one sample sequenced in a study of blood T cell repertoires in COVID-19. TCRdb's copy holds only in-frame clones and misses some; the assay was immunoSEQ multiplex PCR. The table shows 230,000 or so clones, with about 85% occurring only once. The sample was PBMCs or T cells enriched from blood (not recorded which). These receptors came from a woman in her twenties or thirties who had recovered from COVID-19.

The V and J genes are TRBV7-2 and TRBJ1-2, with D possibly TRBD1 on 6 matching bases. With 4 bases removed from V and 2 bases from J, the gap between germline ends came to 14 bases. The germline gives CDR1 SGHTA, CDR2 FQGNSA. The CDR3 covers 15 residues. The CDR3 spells CASSSTTGKNYGYTF. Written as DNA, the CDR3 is TGTGCCAGCAGCTCTACGACAGGCAAAAACTATGGCTACACCTTC.

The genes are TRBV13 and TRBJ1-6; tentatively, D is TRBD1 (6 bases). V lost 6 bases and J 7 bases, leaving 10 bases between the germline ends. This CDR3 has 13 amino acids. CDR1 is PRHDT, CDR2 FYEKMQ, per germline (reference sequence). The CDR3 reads CASRDSPNSPLHF. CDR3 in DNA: TGTGCCAGCAGGGACAGCCCGAATTCACCCCTCCACTTT.

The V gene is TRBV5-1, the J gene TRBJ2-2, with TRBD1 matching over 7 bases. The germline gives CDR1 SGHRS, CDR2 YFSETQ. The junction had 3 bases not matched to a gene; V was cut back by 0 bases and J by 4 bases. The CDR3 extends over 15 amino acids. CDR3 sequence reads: CASSLEGAPTGELFF. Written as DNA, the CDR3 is TGCGCCAGCAGCTTGGAGGGGGCGCCCACCGGGGAGCTGTTTTTT.

CDR3 amino acids: CASSLDLSLTGGSGYTF. The CDR3 nucleotides read TGCGCCAGCAGCCTGGATCTATCTTTGACAGGGGGCTCTGGCTACACCTTC. The rearrangement links TRBV5-1 to TRBJ1-2; TRBD1 matches at 10 bases. CDR1 is SGHRS and CDR2 is YFSETQ in the germline V gene. V lost 4 bases, J lost 7 bases, and 16 bases stayed unmatched. CDR3 length equals 17 residues.

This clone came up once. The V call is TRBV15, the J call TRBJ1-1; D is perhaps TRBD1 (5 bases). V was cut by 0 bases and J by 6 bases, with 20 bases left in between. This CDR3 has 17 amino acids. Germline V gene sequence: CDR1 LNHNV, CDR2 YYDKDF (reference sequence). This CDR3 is CATSRDWGETLDAEAFF. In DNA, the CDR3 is TGTGCCACCAGCAGAGATTGGGGGGAGACACTAGACGCTGAAGCTTTCTTT.

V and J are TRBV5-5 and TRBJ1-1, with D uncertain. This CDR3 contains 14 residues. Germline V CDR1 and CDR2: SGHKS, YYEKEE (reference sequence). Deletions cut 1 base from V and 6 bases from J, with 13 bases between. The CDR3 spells CASSLIQSIPEAFF. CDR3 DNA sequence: TGTGCCAGCAGCTTGATACAGAGTATACCTGAAGCTTTCTTT.

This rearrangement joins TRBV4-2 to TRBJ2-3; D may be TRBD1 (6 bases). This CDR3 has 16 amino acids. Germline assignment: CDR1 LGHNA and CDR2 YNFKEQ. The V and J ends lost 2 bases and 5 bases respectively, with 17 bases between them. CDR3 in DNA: TGTGCCAGCAGCCAATCCGAAGGGGTGGGACAAGATACGCAGTATTTT. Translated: CASSQSEGVGQDTQYF.

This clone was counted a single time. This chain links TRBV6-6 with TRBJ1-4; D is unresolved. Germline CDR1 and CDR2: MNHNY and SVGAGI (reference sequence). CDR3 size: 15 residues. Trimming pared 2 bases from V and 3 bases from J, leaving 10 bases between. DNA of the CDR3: TGTGCCAGCAGTTACGATCGGAGTTCTAATGAAAAACTGTTTTTT. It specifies CASSYDRSSNEKLFF.

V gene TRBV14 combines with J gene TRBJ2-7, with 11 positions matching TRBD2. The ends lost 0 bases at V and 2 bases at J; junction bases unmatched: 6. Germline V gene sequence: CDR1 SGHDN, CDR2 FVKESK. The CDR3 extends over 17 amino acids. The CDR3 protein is CASSQERVAGGPYEQYF. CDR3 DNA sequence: TGTGCCAGCAGCCAAGAAAGGGTAGCGGGGGGGCCCTACGAGCAGTACTTC.

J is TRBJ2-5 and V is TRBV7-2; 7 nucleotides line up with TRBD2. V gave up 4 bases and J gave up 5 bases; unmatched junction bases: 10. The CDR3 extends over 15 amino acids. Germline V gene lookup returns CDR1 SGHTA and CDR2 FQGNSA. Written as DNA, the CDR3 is TGTGCCAGCAGCTCACCCCGAAGGGGAGGGGAGACCCAGTACTTC. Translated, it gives CASSSPRRGGETQYF. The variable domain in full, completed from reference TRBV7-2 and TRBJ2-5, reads GAGVSQSPSNKVTEKGKDVELRCDPISGHTALYWYRQSLGQGLEFLIYFQGNSAPDKSGLPSDRFSAERTGGSVSTLTIQRTQQEDSAVYLCASSSPRRGGETQYFGPGTRLLVL.

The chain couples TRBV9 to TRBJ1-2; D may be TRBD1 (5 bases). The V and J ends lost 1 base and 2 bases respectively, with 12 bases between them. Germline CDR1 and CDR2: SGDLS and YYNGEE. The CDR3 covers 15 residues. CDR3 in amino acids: CASSVRVRGNYGYTF. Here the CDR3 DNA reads TGTGCCAGCAGCGTAAGGGTCCGGGGGAACTATGGCTACACCTTC.

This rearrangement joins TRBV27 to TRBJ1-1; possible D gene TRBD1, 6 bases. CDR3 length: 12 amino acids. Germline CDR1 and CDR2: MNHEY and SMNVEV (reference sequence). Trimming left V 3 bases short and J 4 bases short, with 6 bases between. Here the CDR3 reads CASSFRGTEAFF. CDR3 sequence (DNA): TGTGCCAGCAGTTTCAGGGGCACTGAAGCTTTCTTT.

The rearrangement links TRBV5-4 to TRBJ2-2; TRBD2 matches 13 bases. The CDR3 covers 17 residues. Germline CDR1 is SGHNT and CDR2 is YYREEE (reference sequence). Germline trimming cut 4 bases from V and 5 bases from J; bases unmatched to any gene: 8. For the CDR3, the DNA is TGTGCCAGCAGCCTACTAGCGGGGGGGCCATTAACCGGGGAGCTGTTTTTT. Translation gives CASSLLAGGPLTGELFF.

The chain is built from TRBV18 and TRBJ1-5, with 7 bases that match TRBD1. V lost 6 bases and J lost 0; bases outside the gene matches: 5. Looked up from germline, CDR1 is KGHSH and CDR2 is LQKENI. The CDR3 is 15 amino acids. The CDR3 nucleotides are TGTGCCAGCTCTCCTCAGGGGGGTAGCAATCAGCCCCAGCATTTT. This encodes CASSPQGGSNQPQHF.

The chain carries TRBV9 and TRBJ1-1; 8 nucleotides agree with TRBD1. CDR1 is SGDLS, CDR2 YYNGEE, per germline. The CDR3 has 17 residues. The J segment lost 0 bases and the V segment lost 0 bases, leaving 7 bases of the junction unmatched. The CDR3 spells CASSVVPGGAMNTEAFF. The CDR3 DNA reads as TGTGCCAGCAGCGTAGTGCCAGGGGGCGCGATGAACACTGAAGCTTTCTTT.

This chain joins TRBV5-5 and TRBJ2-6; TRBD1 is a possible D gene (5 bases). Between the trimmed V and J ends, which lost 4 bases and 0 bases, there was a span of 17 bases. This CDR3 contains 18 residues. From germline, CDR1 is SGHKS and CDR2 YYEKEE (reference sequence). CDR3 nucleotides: TGTGCCAGCAGCCCGACACAGGTATTCCCCTCTGGGGCCAACGTCCTGACTTTC. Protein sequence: CASSPTQVFPSGANVLTF.

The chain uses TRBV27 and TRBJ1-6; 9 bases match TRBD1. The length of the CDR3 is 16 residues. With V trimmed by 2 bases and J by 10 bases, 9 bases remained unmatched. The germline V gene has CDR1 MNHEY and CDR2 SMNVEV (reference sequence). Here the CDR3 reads CASSLAPGQGGSPLHF. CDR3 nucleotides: TGTGCCAGCAGTTTAGCCCCGGGACAGGGAGGATCACCCCTCCACTTT.

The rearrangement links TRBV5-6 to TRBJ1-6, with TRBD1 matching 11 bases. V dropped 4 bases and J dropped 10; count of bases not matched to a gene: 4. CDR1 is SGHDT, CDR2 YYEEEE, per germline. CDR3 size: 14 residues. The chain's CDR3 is CASSLRDRGSPLHF. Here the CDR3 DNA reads TGTGCCAGCAGCCTCCGGGACAGGGGGTCACCCCTCCACTTT.

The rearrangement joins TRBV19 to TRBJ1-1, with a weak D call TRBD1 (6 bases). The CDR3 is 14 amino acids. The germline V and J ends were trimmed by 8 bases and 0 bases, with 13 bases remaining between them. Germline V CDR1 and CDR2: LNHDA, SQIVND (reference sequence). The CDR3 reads CASQIQGLNTEAFF. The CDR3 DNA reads TGTGCCAGTCAAATACAGGGACTGAACACTGAAGCTTTCTTT.

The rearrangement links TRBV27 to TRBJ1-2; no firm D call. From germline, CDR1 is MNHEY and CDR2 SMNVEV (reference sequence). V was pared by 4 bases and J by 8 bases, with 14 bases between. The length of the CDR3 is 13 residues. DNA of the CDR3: TGTGCCAGCAGTTGGCGGGAGGGCCTCGGCTACACCTTC. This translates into CASSWREGLGYTF.

CDR3 in amino acids: CASSPLVSGESSYEQYF. DNA for the CDR3: TGTGCCAGCTCACCCCTAGTTAGCGGGGAGAGCTCCTACGAGCAGTACTTC. V is TRBV18 and J is TRBJ2-7; 8 positions match TRBD2. The V and J ends lost 3 bases and 0 bases, in that order; junction bases with no gene match: 10. The CDR3 covers 17 residues. Germline V gene data show CDR1 as KGHSH and CDR2 as LQKENI.

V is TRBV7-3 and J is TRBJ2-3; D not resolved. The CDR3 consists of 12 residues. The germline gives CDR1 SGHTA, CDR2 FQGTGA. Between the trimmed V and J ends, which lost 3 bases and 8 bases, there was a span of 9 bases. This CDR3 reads CASSLSSGTQYF. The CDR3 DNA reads TGTGCCAGCAGCTTGTCCTCGGGTACGCAGTATTTT.

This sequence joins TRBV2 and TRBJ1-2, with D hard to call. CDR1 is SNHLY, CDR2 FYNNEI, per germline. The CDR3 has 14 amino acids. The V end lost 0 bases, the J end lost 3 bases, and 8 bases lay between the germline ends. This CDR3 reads CASSEATRYYGYTF. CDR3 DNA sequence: TGTGCCAGCAGTGAAGCGACAAGATACTATGGCTACACCTTC.

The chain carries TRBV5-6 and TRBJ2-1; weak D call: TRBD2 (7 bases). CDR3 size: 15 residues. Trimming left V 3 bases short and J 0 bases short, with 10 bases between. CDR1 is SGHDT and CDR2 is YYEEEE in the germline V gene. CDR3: CASSSGGPSYNEQFF. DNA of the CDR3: TGTGCCAGCAGCTCCGGGGGGCCCTCCTACAATGAGCAGTTCTTC.

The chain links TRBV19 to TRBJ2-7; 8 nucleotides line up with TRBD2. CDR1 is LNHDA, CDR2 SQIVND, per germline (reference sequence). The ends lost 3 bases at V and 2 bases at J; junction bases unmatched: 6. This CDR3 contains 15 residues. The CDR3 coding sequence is TGTGCCAGTAGTATCGGCGGGGGGTACCCCTACGAGCAGTACTTC. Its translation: CASSIGGGYPYEQYF.

CDR3 in amino acids: CATSSLGRSSYNEQFF. Here the CDR3 DNA reads TGTGCCACCAGCAGCCTAGGTAGGAGCTCCTACAATGAGCAGTTCTTC. The V gene is TRBV15, the J gene TRBJ2-1; D remains ambiguous. Germline CDR1 and CDR2: LNHNV and YYDKDF (reference sequence). V was shortened by 3 bases and J by 0 bases, with 12 bases between the two germline ends. The CDR3 has 16 residues.

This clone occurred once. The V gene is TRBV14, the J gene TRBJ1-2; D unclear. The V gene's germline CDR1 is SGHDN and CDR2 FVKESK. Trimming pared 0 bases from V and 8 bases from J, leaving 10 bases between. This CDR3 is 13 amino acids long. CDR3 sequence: CASSQEGRFGYTF. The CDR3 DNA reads TGTGCCAGCAGCCAAGAGGGCAGGTTCGGCTACACCTTC.